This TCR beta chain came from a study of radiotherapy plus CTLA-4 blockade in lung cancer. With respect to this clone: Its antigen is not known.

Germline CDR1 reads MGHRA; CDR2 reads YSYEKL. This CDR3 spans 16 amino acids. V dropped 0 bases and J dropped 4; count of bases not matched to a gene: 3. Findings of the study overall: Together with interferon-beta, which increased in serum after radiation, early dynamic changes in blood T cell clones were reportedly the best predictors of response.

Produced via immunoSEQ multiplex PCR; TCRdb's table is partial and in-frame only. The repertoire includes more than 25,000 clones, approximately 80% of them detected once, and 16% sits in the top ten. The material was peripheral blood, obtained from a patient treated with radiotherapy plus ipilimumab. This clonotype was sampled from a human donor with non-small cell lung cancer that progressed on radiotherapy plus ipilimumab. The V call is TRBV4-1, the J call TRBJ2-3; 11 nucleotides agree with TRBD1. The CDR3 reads CASSQDGTGGADTQYF. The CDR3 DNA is TGCGCCAGCAGCCAAGATGGGACAGGGGGTGCAGATACGCAGTATTTT.